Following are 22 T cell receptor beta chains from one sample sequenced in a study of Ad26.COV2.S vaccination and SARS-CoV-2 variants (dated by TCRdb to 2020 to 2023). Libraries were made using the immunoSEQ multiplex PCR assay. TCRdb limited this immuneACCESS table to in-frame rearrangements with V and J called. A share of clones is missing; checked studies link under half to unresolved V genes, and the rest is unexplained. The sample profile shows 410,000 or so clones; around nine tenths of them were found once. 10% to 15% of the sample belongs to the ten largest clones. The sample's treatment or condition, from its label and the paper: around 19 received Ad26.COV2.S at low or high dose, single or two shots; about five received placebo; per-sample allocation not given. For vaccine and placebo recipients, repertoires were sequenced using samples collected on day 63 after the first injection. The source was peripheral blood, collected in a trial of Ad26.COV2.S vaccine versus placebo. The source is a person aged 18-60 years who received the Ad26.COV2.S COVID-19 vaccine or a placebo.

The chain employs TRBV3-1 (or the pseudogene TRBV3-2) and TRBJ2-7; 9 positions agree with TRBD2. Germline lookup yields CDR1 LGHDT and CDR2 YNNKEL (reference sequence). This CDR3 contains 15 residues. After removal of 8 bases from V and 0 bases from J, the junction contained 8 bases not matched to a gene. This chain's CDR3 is CASGGSGRSSYEQYF. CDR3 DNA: TGTGCCAGCGGGGGGAGCGGGAGGAGCTCCTACGAGCAGTACTTC.

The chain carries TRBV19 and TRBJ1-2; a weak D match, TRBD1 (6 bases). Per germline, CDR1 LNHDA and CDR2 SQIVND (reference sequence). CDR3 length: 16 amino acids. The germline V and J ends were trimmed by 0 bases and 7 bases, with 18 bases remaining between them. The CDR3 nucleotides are TGTGCCAGTAGTATAGATCGTGCAGGGGTACTTGGTGGCTACACCTTC. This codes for CASSIDRAGVLGGYTF.

For the CDR3, the DNA is TGCGCCAGCAGCTATGGACAGGGAGGGTACAATGAGCAGTTCTTC. Protein: CASSYGQGGYNEQFF. The chain uses TRBV5-1 and TRBJ2-1; D possibly corresponds to TRBD1 (8 bases). The CDR3 has 15 residues. V was trimmed by 3 bases and J by 4 bases, leaving 14 bases between them. Germline V lookup: CDR1 SGHRS, CDR2 YFSETQ.

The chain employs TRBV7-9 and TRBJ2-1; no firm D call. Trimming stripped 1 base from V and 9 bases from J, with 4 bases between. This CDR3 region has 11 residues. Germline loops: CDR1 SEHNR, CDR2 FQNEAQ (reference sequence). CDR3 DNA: TGTGCCAGCAGCTTAGATGGTGAGCAGTTCTTC. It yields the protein CASSLDGEQFF.

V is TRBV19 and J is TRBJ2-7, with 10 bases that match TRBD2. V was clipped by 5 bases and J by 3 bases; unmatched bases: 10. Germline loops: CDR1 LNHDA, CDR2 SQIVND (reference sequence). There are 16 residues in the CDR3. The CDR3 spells CASSPSLSGRNYEQYF. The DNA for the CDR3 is TGTGCCAGTAGTCCCAGCCTTAGCGGGAGGAACTACGAGCAGTACTTC.

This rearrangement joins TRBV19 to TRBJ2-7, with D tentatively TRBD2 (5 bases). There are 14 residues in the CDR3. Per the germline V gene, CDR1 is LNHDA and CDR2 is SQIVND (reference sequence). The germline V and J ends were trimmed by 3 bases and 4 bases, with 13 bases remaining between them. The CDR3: CASSIVKGDYEQYF. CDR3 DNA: TGTGCCAGTAGTATCGTGAAGGGAGATTACGAGCAGTACTTC.

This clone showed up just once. CDR3 in DNA: TGTGCCAGCACCCCCGCAGGGGGCAATCAGCCCCAGCATTTT. Amino acids: CASTPAGGNQPQHF. This chain joins TRBV6-5 and TRBJ1-5; D might be TRBD1 (6 bases). V lost 7 bases, J lost 2 bases, and 12 bases lay in between. Germline-derived CDR1 and CDR2 are MNHEY and SVGAGI. This CDR3 is 14 amino acids long.

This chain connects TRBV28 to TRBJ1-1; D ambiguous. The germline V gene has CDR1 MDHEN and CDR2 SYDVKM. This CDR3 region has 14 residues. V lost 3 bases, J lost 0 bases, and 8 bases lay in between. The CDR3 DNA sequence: TGTGCCAGCAGTTTGAACGGGCTGAACACTGAAGCTTTCTTT. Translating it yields CASSLNGLNTEAFF. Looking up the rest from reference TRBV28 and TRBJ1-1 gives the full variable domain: DVKVTQSSRYLVKRTGEKVFLECVQDMDHENMFWYRQDPGLGLRLIYFSYDVKMKEKGDIPEGYSVSREKKERFSLILESASTNQTSMYLCASSLNGLNTEAFFGQGTRLTVV.

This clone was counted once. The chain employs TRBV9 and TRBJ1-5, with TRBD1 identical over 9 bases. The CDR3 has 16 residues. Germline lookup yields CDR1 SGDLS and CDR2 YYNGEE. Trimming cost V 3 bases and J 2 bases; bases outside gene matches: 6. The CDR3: CASSDGTGLGNQPQHF. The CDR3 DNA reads TGTGCCAGCAGCGACGGGACAGGGCTCGGCAATCAGCCCCAGCATTTT.

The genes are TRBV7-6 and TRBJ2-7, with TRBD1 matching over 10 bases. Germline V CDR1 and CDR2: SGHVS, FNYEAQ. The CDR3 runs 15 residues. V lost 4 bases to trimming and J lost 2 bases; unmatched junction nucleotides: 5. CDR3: CASSSADRGPYEQYF. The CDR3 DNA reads TGTGCCAGCAGCTCCGCCGACAGGGGGCCCTACGAGCAGTACTTC.

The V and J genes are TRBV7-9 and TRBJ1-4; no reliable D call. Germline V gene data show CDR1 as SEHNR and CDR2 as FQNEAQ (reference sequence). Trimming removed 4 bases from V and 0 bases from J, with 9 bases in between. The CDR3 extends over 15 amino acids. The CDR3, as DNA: TGTGCCAGCAGCTCATGGACGGCAACTAATGAAAAACTGTTTTTT. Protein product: CASSSWTATNEKLFF.

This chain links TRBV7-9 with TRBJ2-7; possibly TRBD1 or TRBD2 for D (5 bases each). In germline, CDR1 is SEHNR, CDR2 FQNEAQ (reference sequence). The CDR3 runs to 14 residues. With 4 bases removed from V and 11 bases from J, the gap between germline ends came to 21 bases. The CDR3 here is CASSSQSGPGVKYF. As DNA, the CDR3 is TGTGCCAGCAGCTCCCAGTCGGGGCCAGGAGTGAAGTACTTC.

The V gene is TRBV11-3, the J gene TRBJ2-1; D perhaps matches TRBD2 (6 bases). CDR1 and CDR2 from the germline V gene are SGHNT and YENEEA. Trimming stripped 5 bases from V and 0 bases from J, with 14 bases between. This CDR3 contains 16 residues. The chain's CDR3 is CASSPGGPRSYNEQFF. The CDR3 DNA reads TGTGCCAGCAGCCCTGGAGGGCCCCGCTCCTACAATGAGCAGTTCTTC.

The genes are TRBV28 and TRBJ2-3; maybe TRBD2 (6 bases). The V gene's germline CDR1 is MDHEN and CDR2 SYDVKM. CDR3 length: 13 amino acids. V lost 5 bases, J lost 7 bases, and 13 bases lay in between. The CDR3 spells CASSLTSSHTQYF. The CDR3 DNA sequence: TGTGCCAGCAGTCTGACTAGTTCTCATACGCAGTATTTT.

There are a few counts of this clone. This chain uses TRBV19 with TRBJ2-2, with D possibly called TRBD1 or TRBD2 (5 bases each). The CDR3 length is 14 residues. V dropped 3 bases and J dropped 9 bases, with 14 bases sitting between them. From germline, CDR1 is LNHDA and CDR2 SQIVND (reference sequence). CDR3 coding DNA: TGTGCCAGTAGTATGGGGCGGACTTCTCGGGAGCTGTTTTTT. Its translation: CASSMGRTSRELFF.

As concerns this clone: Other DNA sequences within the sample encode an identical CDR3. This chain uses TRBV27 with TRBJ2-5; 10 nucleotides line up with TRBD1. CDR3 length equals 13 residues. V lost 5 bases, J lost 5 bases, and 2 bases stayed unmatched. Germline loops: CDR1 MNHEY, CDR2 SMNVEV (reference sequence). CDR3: CASSRQGAETQYF. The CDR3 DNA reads TGTGCCAGCAGTCGACAGGGGGCTGAGACCCAGTACTTC.

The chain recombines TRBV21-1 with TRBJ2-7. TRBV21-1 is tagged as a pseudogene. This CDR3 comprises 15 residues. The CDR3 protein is CASSKSRTGGYEQYF. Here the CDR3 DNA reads TGTGCCAGCAGCAAAAGCAGGACTGGGGGCTACGAGCAGTACTTC.

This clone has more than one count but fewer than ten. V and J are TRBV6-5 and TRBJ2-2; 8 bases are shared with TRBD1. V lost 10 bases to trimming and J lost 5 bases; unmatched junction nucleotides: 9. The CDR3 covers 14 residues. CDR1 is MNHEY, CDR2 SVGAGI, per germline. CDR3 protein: CATQTGARTGELFF. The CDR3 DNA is TGTGCCACCCAGACAGGGGCAAGGACCGGGGAGCTGTTTTTT.

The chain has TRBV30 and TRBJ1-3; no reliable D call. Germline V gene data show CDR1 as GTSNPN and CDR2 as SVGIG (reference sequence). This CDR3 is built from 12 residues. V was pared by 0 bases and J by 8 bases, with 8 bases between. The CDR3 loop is CAWSVVADTIYF. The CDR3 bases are TGTGCCTGGAGTGTAGTCGCGGACACCATATATTTT.

Here the CDR3 reads CASRPTSGGLEQYF. The CDR3 nucleotides are TGTGCCAGCAGACCAACTAGCGGTGGTCTGGAGCAGTACTTC. The V call is TRBV2, the J call TRBJ2-7, with 8 bases matching TRBD2. V shed 6 bases, J shed 7 bases, and the junction held 11 bases outside the gene matches. The germline gives CDR1 SNHLY, CDR2 FYNNEI. The CDR3 extends over 14 amino acids.

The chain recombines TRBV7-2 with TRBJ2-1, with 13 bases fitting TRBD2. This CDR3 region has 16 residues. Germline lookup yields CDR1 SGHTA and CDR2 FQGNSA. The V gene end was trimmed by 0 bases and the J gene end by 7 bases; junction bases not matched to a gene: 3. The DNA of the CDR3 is TGTGCCAGCAGCTTAGCGGGGACTAGCGGGATAAATGAGCAGTTCTTC. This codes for CASSLAGTSGINEQFF.

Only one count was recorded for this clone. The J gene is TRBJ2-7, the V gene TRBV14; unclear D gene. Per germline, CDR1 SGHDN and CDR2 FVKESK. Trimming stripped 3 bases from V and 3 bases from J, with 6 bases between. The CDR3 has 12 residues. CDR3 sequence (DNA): TGTGCCAGCAGCCACTCGGTCTACGAGCAGTACTTC. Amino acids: CASSHSVYEQYF.